Shown below are 29 T cell receptor beta chains from a single sample sequenced in a study of cytomegalovirus exposure and HLA in healthy donors. The primer mix had 60 Vbeta and 13 Jbeta primers. The table came from immunoSEQ multiplex PCR; TCRdb's copy has only in-frame clones and leaves some out. The sample consists of tens of thousands of clones, 78% of them appearing once. The sequencing sample was made of PBMCs. The receptors originated from a male donor in good health and CMV-seropositive.

This chain links TRBV27 with TRBJ1-1; maybe TRBD1 (5 bases). This CDR3 spans 15 amino acids. From germline, CDR1 is MNHEY and CDR2 SMNVEV (reference sequence). The V end was cut by 5 bases, the J end by 0 bases, with 13 bases between. CDR3 sequence (DNA): TGTGCCAGCAGTCCCGACAGACCGATGAACACTGAAGCTTTCTTT. Amino acids: CASSPDRPMNTEAFF.

The CDR3 sequence is CASSSTGDPYGYTF. CDR3 in DNA: TGTGCCAGCAGCTCTACGGGAGACCCTTATGGCTACACCTTC. The rearrangement links TRBV7-9 to TRBJ1-2; D uncertain. Germline lookup yields CDR1 SEHNR and CDR2 FQNEAQ (reference sequence). V was shortened by 4 bases and J by 5 bases, with 14 bases between the two germline ends. The CDR3 spans 14 residues.

The chain links TRBV27 to TRBJ2-3; D gene unclear. Germline CDR1 and CDR2: MNHEY and SMNVEV (reference sequence). This CDR3 has 15 amino acids. Trimming removed 5 bases at V and 1 base at J, with 13 bases between. This CDR3 reads CASSALVIGTDTQYF. As DNA, the CDR3 is TGTGCCAGCAGTGCCCTAGTTATCGGCACAGATACGCAGTATTTT.

The chain uses TRBV27 and TRBJ2-1; 7 bases align to TRBD1. Losses at the gene ends were 5 bases for V and 3 bases for J; bases not matched to a gene: 7. The CDR3 runs to 15 residues. Germline CDR1 and CDR2: MNHEY and SMNVEV (reference sequence). The CDR3, as DNA: TGTGCCAGCAGTCCACGACAGGGAGTCTACAATGAGCAGTTCTTC. This encodes CASSPRQGVYNEQFF.

The genes are TRBV5-6 and TRBJ2-3, with 9 bases matching TRBD2. This CDR3 comprises 15 residues. V shed 4 bases and J 4 bases; nucleotides not matched to a gene: 7. Germline CDR1 is SGHDT and CDR2 is YYEEEE. CDR3 sequence reads: CASSPAGGPADTQYF. CDR3 DNA sequence: TGTGCCAGCAGCCCCGCGGGGGGGCCTGCAGATACGCAGTATTTT. Drawing the rest from reference TRBV5-6 and TRBJ2-3, the complete variable domain is DAGVTQSPTHLIKTRGQQVTLRCSPKSGHDTVSWYQQALGQGPQFIFQYYEEEERQRGNFPDRFSGHQFPNYSSELNVNALLLGDSALYLCASSPAGGPADTQYFGPGTRLTVL.

The chain employs TRBV5-1 and TRBJ2-1; TRBD2 agrees at 7 bases. Germline CDR1 reads SGHRS; CDR2 reads YFSETQ. The V segment lost 3 bases and the J segment 8 bases; nucleotides outside the gene matches: 5. The CDR3 consists of 13 residues. In nucleotides, the CDR3 is TGCGCCAGCAGCTGGGAGGGAGGAGATGAGCAGTTCTTC. Translated: CASSWEGGDEQFF.

Comment on this clone: One end of the junction varies from germline; a read error may be responsible. The V gene is TRBV6-5, the J gene TRBJ2-5; D is possibly TRBD2 (6 bases). CDR1 is MNHEY and CDR2 is SVGAGI in the germline V gene. The CDR3 spans 14 residues. The CDR3 sequence: CATRGRGVQGTQYF. CDR3 sequence (DNA): TGTGCCACCAGAGGCCGCGGGGTCCAAGGGACCCAGTACTTC.

The J gene is TRBJ2-7, the V gene TRBV9; D perhaps matches TRBD2 (7 bases). The CDR3 covers 14 residues. V was clipped by 0 bases and J by 5 bases, with 12 bases between them. CDR1 is SGDLS, CDR2 YYNGEE, per germline. The CDR3 DNA sequence: TGTGCCAGCAGCGTAGGAGGGGGGGCGCACGAGCAGTACTTC. As protein: CASSVGGGAHEQYF.

This clone appeared once. The V call is TRBV5-4, the J call TRBJ2-1; 8 bases are shared with TRBD1. Per germline, CDR1 SGHNT and CDR2 YYREEE (reference sequence). V lost 7 bases and J lost 6; bases outside the gene matches: 3. The CDR3 consists of 12 residues. CDR3 nucleotides: TGTGCCAGCCGGACAGGGCTCAATGAGCAGTTCTTC. It translates to CASRTGLNEQFF.

The chain couples TRBV7-6 to TRBJ2-1; possibly TRBD1 for D (6 bases). Trimming left V 5 bases short and J 5 bases short, with 13 bases between. CDR1 SGHVS and CDR2 FNYEAQ come from the germline V gene. CDR3 length equals 14 residues. The CDR3 DNA sequence: TGTGCCAGCAGCCCCGTACAGGGTGACAATGAGCAGTTCTTC. Translating it yields CASSPVQGDNEQFF.

With respect to this clone: One end of the junction is discordant with germline, which a read error may explain. This sequence joins TRBV28 and TRBJ1-3, with 8 bases aligning to TRBD1. CDR3 length: 18 residues. CDR1 and CDR2 from the germline V gene are MDHEN and SYDVKM. The CDR3 loop is CASRTGRQGKYSGNAIYF. Here the CDR3 DNA reads TGTGCCAGCAGAACAGGGAGACAGGGGAAATACTCTGGAAACGCCATATATTTT.

The chain uses TRBV4-2 and TRBJ2-3; TRBD1 agrees at 11 bases. Trimming at V came to 1 base and at J to 5 bases, leaving 5 bases not matched to a gene. CDR3 length equals 16 residues. CDR1 LGHNA and CDR2 YNFKEQ come from the germline V gene. The CDR3 loop is CASSQAGTGGGDTQYF. DNA of the CDR3: TGTGCCAGCAGCCAAGCCGGGACAGGGGGGGGAGATACGCAGTATTTT.

The V call is TRBV25-1, the J call TRBJ2-7, with D unclear. Germline V gene lookup returns CDR1 MGHDK and CDR2 SYGVNS. Trimming removed 6 bases at V and 7 bases at J, with 13 bases between. The CDR3 runs 12 residues. CDR3 bases: TGTGCCAGCAGCGTAGGAGATGTGGAGCAGTACTTC. It yields the protein CASSVGDVEQYF.

The CDR3 here is CASSPVGGNEQFF. For the CDR3, the DNA is TGTGCCAGCTCACCTGTCGGCGGGAATGAGCAGTTCTTC. The chain recombines TRBV18 with TRBJ2-1; tentative D call: TRBD2 (5 bases). Germline CDR1 is KGHSH and CDR2 is LQKENI. The CDR3 is made up of 13 amino acids. V shed 3 bases and J shed 7 bases, with 10 bases lying between them.

The chain employs TRBV30 and TRBJ2-1; TRBD2 is a possible D gene (6 bases). This CDR3 is 16 amino acids long. Germline V gene lookup returns CDR1 GTSNPN and CDR2 SVGIG (reference sequence). The V end lost 0 bases, the J end lost 7 bases, and 19 bases lay between the germline ends. For the CDR3, the DNA is TGTGCCTGGAGTGTACGACGGGGGAGCCGAGGGAATGAGCAGTTCTTC. It is translated as CAWSVRRGSRGNEQFF. The complete variable domain, with remaining parts taken from reference TRBV30 and TRBJ2-1, reads SQTIHQWPATLVQPVGSPLSLECTVEGTSNPNLYWYRQAAGRGLQLLFYSVGIGQISSEVPQNLSASRPQDRQFILSSKKLLLSDSGFYLCAWSVRRGSRGNEQFFGPGTRLTVL.

A few counts support this clone. The V call is TRBV29-1, the J call TRBJ1-1, with TRBD1 matching 11 bases. Trimming removed 7 bases from V and 0 bases from J; junction bases left unmatched: 4. The CDR3 loop spans 14 amino acids. The V gene's germline CDR1 is SQVTM and CDR2 ANQGSEA. The CDR3: CSGGQGVMNTEAFF. In DNA, the CDR3 is TGCAGCGGGGGACAGGGGGTTATGAACACTGAAGCTTTCTTT. Based on the CDR3 plus reference TRBV29-1 and TRBJ1-1, the full variable domain is SAVISQKPSRDICQRGTSLTIQCQVDSQVTMMFWYRQQPGQSLTLIATANQGSEATYESGFVIDKFPISRPNLTFSTLTVSNMSPEDSSIYLCSGGQGVMNTEAFFGQGTRLTVV.

The rearrangement links TRBV11-2 to TRBJ1-4; 8 positions agree with TRBD1. Per the germline V gene, CDR1 is SGHAT and CDR2 is FQNNGV. This CDR3 contains 15 residues. Germline trimming cut 2 bases from V and 5 bases from J; bases unmatched to any gene: 4. In DNA form, the CDR3 reads TGTGCCAGCAGCTTATTTACAGGGGGGAATGAAAAACTGTTTTTT. Amino acid sequence: CASSLFTGGNEKLFF.

The chain joins TRBV7-9 to TRBJ1-5; unclear D gene. In germline, CDR1 is SEHNR, CDR2 FQNEAQ (reference sequence). The V gene lost 2 bases and the J gene lost 9 bases, with 8 bases spanning the gap. The CDR3 length is 12 residues. The chain's CDR3 is CASSLFSGPQHF. In DNA, the CDR3 is TGTGCCAGCAGCTTATTTTCGGGGCCCCAGCATTTT.

The gene calls are TRBV28 and TRBJ2-5; 9 bases agree with TRBD1. With 7 bases clipped from V and 9 bases from J, the junction kept 12 bases outside the gene matches. The CDR3 loop spans 14 amino acids. Germline V gives CDR1 MDHEN, CDR2 SYDVKM. The CDR3 here is CASTTGGSFLAQYF. The CDR3 DNA is TGTGCCAGCACCACAGGGGGCTCATTTCTGGCCCAGTACTTC.

The CDR3 DNA reads as TGCGCCAGCAGCTTTGGACCCTCGGCGGGCACTGAAGCTTTCTTT. Protein product: CASSFGPSAGTEAFF. J is TRBJ1-1 and V is TRBV5-1; D gene ambiguous. Germline CDR1 reads SGHRS; CDR2 reads YFSETQ. CDR3 length: 15 residues. Trimming removed 2 bases at V and 4 bases at J, with 15 bases between.

The chain has TRBV7-9 and TRBJ1-1, with a tentative D call TRBD1 (6 bases). V lost 1 base and J 5 bases, leaving 8 bases between the germline ends. The germline V gene has CDR1 SEHNR and CDR2 FQNEAQ (reference sequence). CDR3 length equals 13 residues. As DNA, the CDR3 is TGTGCCAGCAGCTTAGTACAGGGTACTGAAGCTTTCTTT. It specifies CASSLVQGTEAFF.

The chain carries TRBV5-1 and TRBJ2-7, with D possibly TRBD2 on 6 matching bases. V was pared by 0 bases and J by 3 bases, with 10 bases between. The CDR3 totals 14 residues. Germline V gene lookup returns CDR1 SGHRS and CDR2 YFSETQ. CDR3 sequence (DNA): TGCGCCAGCAGCTTGGCGGGAGTGAGCTACGAGCAGTACTTC. Protein: CASSLAGVSYEQYF.

V is TRBV19 and J is TRBJ1-1; 10 bases map to TRBD1. The V gene's germline CDR1 is LNHDA and CDR2 SQIVND (reference sequence). The CDR3 sequence is 14 residues long. V lost 4 bases to trimming and J lost 6 bases; unmatched junction nucleotides: 5. DNA of the CDR3: TGTGCCAGTAGTACGAGACAGGGGGCAGCTGAAGCTTTCTTT. It specifies CASSTRQGAAEAFF.

V usage is TRBV9 and J usage is TRBJ2-1; no reliable D call. Germline values: CDR1 SGDLS, CDR2 YYNGEE. This CDR3 spans 12 amino acids. V shed 4 bases and J shed 6 bases, with 8 bases lying between them. DNA of the CDR3: TGTGCCAGCAGCCCCCGGAGCAATGAGCAGTTCTTC. As protein: CASSPRSNEQFF.

The V and J genes are TRBV5-1 and TRBJ2-7; 7 nucleotides align to TRBD1. The CDR3 is made up of 13 amino acids. Germline-derived CDR1 and CDR2 are SGHRS and YFSETQ. J lost 6 bases, V lost 2 bases, and 5 bases had no gene match. CDR3 amino acids: CASSFTGDTEQYF. DNA for the CDR3: TGCGCCAGCAGCTTTACAGGGGACACCGAGCAGTACTTC.

V gene TRBV27 combines with J gene TRBJ1-2; D may be TRBD1 (5 bases). The CDR3 has 15 residues. Germline-derived CDR1 and CDR2 are MNHEY and SMNVEV (reference sequence). Between the trimmed V and J ends, which lost 4 bases and 3 bases, there was a span of 15 bases. CDR3 residues: CASSYTGNGDYGYTF. CDR3 nucleotides: TGTGCCAGCAGTTACACAGGTAACGGCGACTATGGCTACACCTTC.

This chain links TRBV2 with TRBJ1-2; TRBD1 is a possible D gene (5 bases). The V gene's germline CDR1 is SNHLY and CDR2 FYNNEI. The CDR3 is made up of 12 amino acids. V was shortened by 0 bases and J by 7 bases, with 6 bases between the two germline ends. In DNA form, the CDR3 reads TGTGCCAGCAGTGAAGCGCAGGGTGGCTACACCTTC. Translating it yields CASSEAQGGYTF.

V is TRBV10-3 and J is TRBJ2-5; 9 positions agree with TRBD2. Germline V gene data show CDR1 as ENHRY and CDR2 as SYGVKD. V gave up 4 bases and J gave up 5 bases; unmatched junction bases: 8. This CDR3 has 15 residues. In DNA, the CDR3 is TGTGCCATCAGTGCCGGGGTAGCGGGGGCCGAGACCCAGTACTTC. This sequence encodes CAISAGVAGAETQYF.

The rearrangement links TRBV11-2 to TRBJ2-3, with 9 bases that match TRBD1. CDR1 is SGHAT, CDR2 FQNNGV, per germline. The length of the CDR3 is 17 residues. V was pared by 5 bases and J by 2 bases, with 11 bases of the junction left unmatched. CDR3 amino acids: CASSRVKGQGSTDTQYF. The CDR3 DNA follows: TGTGCCAGCAGCCGCGTAAAGGGACAGGGTTCCACAGATACGCAGTATTTT.